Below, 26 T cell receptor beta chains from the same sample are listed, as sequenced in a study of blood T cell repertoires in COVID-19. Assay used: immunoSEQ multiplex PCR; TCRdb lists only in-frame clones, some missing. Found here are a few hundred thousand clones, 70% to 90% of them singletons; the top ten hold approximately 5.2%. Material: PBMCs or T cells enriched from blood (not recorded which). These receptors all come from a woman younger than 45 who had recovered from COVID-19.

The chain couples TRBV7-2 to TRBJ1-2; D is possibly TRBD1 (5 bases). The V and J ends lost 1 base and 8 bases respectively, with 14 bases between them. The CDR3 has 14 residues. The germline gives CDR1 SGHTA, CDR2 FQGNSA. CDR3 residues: CASSLDLGYRGYTF. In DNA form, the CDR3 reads TGTGCCAGCAGCTTAGATCTGGGCTACAGGGGCTACACCTTC.

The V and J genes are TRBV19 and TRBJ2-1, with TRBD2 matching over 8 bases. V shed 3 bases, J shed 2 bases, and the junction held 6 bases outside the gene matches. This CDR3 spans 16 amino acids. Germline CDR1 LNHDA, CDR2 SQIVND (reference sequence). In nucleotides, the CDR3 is TGTGCCAGTAGTATTTCCGGGACTAGTGCCTACAATGAGCAGTTCTTC. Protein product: CASSISGTSAYNEQFF.

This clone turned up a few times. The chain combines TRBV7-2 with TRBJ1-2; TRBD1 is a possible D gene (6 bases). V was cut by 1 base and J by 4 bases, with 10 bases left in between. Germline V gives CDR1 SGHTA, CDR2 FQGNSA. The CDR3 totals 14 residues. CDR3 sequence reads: CASSLVQGSYGYTF. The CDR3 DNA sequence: TGTGCCAGCAGCTTAGTTCAGGGGAGCTATGGCTACACCTTC.

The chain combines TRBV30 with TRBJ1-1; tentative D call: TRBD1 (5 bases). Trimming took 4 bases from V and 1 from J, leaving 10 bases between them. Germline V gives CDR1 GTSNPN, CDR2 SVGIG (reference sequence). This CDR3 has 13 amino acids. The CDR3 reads CAWTGWGNTEAFF. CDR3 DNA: TGTGCCTGGACAGGGTGGGGGAACACTGAAGCTTTCTTT.

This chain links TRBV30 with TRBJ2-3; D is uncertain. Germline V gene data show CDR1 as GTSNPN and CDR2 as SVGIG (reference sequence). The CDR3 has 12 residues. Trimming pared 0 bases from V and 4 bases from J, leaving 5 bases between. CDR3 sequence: CAWSVGPDTQYF. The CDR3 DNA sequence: TGTGCCTGGAGTGTGGGCCCAGATACGCAGTATTTT.

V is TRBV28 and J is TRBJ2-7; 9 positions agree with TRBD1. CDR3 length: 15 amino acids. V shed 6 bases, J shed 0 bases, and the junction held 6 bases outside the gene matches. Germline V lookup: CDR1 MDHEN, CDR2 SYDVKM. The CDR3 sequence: CASRRGTGSSYEQYF. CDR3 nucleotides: TGTGCCAGCAGGCGGGGGACAGGGAGCTCCTACGAGCAGTACTTC.

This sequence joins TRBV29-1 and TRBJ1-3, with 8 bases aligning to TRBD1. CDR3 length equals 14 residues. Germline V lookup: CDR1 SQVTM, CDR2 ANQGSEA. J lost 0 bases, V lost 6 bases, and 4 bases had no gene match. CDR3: CSVRQGSSGNTIYF. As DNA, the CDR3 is TGCAGCGTCCGACAGGGGAGCTCTGGAAACACCATATATTTT.

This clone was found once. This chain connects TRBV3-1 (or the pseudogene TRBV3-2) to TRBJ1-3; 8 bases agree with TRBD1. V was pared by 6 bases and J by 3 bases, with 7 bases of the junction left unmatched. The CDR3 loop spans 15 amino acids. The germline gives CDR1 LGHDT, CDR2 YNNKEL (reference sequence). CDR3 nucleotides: TGTGCCAGCAGACAGACAGGGGTCTTTGGAAACACCATATATTTT. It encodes CASRQTGVFGNTIYF.

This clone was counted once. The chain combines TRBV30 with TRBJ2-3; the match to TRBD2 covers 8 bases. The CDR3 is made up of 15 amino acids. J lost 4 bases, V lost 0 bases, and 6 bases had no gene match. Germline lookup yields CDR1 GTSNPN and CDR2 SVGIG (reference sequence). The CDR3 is CAWSVLAGGPDTQYF. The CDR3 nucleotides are TGTGCCTGGAGTGTACTTGCGGGGGGCCCAGATACGCAGTATTTT.

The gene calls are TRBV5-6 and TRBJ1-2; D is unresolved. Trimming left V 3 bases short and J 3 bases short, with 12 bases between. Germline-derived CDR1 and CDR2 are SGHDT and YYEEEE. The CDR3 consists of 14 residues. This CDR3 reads CASSSGGLDYGYTF. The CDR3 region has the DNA TGTGCCAGCAGCTCGGGCGGACTTGACTATGGCTACACCTTC.

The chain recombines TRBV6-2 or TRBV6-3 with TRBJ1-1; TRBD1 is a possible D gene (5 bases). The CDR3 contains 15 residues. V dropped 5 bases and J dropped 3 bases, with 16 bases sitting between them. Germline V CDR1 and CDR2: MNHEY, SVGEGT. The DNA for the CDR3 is TGTGCCAGCAGTCCGCAAGGGGTTGGGTACACTGAAGCTTTCTTT. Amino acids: CASSPQGVGYTEAFF.

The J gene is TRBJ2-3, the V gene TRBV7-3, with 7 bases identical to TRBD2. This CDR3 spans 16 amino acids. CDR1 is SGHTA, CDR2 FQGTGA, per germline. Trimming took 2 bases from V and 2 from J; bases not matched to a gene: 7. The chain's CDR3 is CASSLLGGGDTDTQYF. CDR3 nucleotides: TGTGCCAGCAGCTTATTGGGCGGGGGAGACACAGATACGCAGTATTTT.

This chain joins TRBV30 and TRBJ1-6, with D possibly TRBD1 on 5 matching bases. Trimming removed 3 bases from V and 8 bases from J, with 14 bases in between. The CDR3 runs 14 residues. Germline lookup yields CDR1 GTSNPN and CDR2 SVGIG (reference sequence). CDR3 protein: CAWSLLTEHSPLHF. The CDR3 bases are TGTGCCTGGAGCCTTTTGACAGAGCATTCACCCCTCCACTTT.

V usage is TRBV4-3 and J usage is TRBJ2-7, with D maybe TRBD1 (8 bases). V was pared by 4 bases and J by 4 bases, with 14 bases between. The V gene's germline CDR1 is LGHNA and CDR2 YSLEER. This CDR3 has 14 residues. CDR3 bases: TGCGCCAGCAGCCCTACAGGGGGGGAATACGAGCAGTACTTC. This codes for CASSPTGGEYEQYF.

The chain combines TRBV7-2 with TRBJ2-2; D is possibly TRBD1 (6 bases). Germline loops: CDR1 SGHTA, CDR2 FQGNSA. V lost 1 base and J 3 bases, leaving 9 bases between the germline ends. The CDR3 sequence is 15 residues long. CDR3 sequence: CASSLGTAHTGELFF. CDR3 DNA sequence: TGTGCCAGCAGCTTAGGGACAGCCCACACCGGGGAGCTGTTTTTT.

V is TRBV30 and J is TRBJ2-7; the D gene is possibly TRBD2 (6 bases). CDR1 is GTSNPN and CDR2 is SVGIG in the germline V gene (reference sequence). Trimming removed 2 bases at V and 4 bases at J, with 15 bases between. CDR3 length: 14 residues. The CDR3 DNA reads TGTGCCTGGAGTCTTGCGGGGAATGTATACGAGCAGTACTTC. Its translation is CAWSLAGNVYEQYF.

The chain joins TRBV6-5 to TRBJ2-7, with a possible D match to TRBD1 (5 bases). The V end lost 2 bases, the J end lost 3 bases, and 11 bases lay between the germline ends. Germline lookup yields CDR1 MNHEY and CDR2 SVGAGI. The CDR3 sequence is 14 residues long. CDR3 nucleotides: TGTGCCAGCAGTTACAGGGGTGGGCGCTACGAGCAGTACTTC. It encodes CASSYRGGRYEQYF.

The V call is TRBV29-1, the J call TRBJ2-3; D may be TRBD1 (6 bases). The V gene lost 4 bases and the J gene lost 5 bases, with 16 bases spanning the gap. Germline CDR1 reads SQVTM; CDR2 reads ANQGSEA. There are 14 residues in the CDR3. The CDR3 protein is CSVGVRGVVDTQYF. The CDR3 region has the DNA TGCAGCGTTGGAGTCAGGGGAGTGGTAGATACGCAGTATTTT.

Here the CDR3 reads CSGAGGRNTEAFF. CDR3 sequence (DNA): TGCAGCGGAGCAGGGGGAAGGAACACTGAAGCTTTCTTT. V is TRBV29-1 and J is TRBJ1-1, with TRBD1 matching over 7 bases. V lost 7 bases, J lost 1 base, and 6 bases stayed unmatched. The CDR3 is 13 amino acids. CDR1 and CDR2 from the germline V gene are SQVTM and ANQGSEA.

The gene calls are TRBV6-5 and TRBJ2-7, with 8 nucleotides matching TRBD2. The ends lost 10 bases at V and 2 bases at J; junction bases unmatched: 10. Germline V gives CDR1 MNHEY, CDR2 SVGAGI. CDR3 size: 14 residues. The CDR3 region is CATPRGGQTYEQYF. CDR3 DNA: TGTGCCACGCCTCGGGGGGGGCAAACCTACGAGCAGTACTTC.

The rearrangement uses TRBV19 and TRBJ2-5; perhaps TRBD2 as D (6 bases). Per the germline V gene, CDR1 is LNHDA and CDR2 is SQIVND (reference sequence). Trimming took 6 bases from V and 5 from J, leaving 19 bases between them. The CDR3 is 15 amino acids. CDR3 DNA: TGTGCCAGTAGGTCCCGGGGGAAGCCAGGGGAGACCCAGTACTTC. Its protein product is CASRSRGKPGETQYF.

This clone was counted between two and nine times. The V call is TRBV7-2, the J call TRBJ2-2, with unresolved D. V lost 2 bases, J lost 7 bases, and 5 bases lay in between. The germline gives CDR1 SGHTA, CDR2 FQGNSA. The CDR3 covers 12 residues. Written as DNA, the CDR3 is TGTGCCAGCAGCTTATTCAGCGGGGAGCTGTTTTTT. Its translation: CASSLFSGELFF.

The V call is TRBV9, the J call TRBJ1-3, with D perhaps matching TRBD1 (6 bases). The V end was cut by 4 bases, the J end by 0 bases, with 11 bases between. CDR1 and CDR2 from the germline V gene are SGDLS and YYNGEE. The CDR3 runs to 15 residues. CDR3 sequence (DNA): TGTGCCAGCAGCATGGGGACACCCTCTGGAAACACCATATATTTT. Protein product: CASSMGTPSGNTIYF.

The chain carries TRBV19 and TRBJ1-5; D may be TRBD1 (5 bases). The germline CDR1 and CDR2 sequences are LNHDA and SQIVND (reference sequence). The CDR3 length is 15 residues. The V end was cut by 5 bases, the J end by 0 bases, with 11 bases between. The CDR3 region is CASSWGGDSNQPQHF. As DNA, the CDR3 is TGTGCCAGTAGTTGGGGCGGGGATAGCAATCAGCCCCAGCATTTT.

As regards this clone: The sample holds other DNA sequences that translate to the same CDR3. The DNA for the CDR3 is TGTGCCAGCTCACCAGGGACTAGCGGGTACAATGAGCAGTTCTTC. Amino acids: CASSPGTSGYNEQFF. This chain uses TRBV18 with TRBJ2-1, with 12 nucleotides matching TRBD2. J lost 4 bases, V lost 2 bases, and 0 bases had no gene match. The length of the CDR3 is 15 residues. Germline CDR1 reads KGHSH; CDR2 reads LQKENI.

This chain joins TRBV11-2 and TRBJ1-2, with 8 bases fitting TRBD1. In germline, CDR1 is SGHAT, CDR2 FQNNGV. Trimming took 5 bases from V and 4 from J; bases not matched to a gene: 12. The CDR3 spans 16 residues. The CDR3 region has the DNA TGTGCCAGCAGCGCCCTCCGGGACAGGCCCCCCTATGGCTACACCTTC. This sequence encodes CASSALRDRPPYGYTF.